This TCR beta chain stems from a study of memory CD4+ T cells and cytomegalovirus serostatus. About the research overall: Of the healthy Belgian adults, 9 or 10 were CMV seropositive and 24 seronegative. Findings of the study overall: Each of approximately 69 CMV-associated TCRbeta sequences occurred in one to five individuals. Suggested: most of the CMV-linked TCR signature lies in CD4+ memory cells.

Comments on this clone: What it binds is not known.

The sort gate was single viable CD3+CD4+CD8-CD45RO+ cells for memory CD4+ T cells. Per the study methods: Out-of-frame sequences were removed, leaving about 2,300,000 distinct TCRbeta sequences. Measured with immunoSEQ multiplex PCR; TCRdb has only the in-frame clones, and not every one. V and J calls and clone size are copied from that table; D and trimming were computed from the DNA. This sample yields some 80,000 clones, of which 80% are seen a single time; nearly 0.8% belongs to the top ten. This TCR was sampled from an adult in good health and CMV-seronegative. Sequencing used memory CD4+ T cells from blood.

CDR3 residues: CASNRQGIDTQYF. The CDR3 nucleotides are TGTGCCAGCAACCGACAGGGAATAGATACGCAGTATTTT. This chain joins TRBV28 and TRBJ2-3; 7 positions match TRBD1. V lost 7 bases and J lost 5; bases outside the gene matches: 6. CDR1 and CDR2 from the germline V gene are MDHEN and SYDVKM. This CDR3 has 13 amino acids.